This TCR beta chain was found in a study of PD-1 blockade in classical Hodgkin lymphoma. CDR1 is MNHNY, CDR2 SVGAGI, per germline (reference sequence). The CDR3 is made up of 15 amino acids. Unmatched junction bases numbered 3, after V lost 4 bases and J lost 3 bases. Data came from immunoSEQ multiplex PCR; TCRdb stores just in-frame clones and leaves some out. The sample lists 60,000 to 65,000 clones; around 88% were seen once. Each and every patient relapsed after autologous stem cell transplantation, and patients got differing brentuximab vedotin exposure. The specimen was peripheral blood mononuclear cells (PBMCs), collected at baseline. The clonotype comes from a human donor with classical Hodgkin lymphoma. J is TRBJ1-6 and V is TRBV6-6, with 7 bases fitting TRBD1. In DNA, the CDR3 is TGTGCCAGCAGTTGGGGACAGTTCTATAATTCACCCCTCCACTTT. Protein sequence: CASSWGQFYNSPLHF.